These 23 T cell receptor beta chains were all obtained from the same sample, sequenced in a study of blood T cell repertoires in COVID-19. Method: immunoSEQ multiplex PCR; TCRdb's copy keeps in-frame clones and lacks some. The repertoire has about 420,000 clones, about 90% of them found once; the top ten carry 0.65% to 1%. Sequencing was done on a sample of peripheral blood. These TCRs come from a man aged 18 to 30 with COVID-19, enrolled during active disease.

The chain employs TRBV6-6 and TRBJ2-3; 8 bases line up with TRBD1. The CDR3 covers 17 residues. The V and J ends lost 5 bases and 0 bases, in that order; junction bases with no gene match: 10. Germline-derived CDR1 and CDR2 are MNHNY and SVGAGI (reference sequence). In DNA form, the CDR3 reads TGTGCCAGCAGTCTCGGACAGGGCCCCACAAGCACAGATACGCAGTATTTT. Residues: CASSLGQGPTSTDTQYF.

The chain employs TRBV5-1 and TRBJ1-4, with D perhaps TRBD1 (6 bases). The CDR3 is 14 residues long. The germline V and J ends were trimmed by 4 bases and 6 bases, with 13 bases remaining between them. The germline V gene encodes CDR1 SGHRS and CDR2 YFSETQ. In DNA form, the CDR3 reads TGCGCCAGCAGCGTCGGGACATCGGATGAAAAACTGTTTTTT. Protein: CASSVGTSDEKLFF. Variable domain in full (rest from reference TRBV5-1 and TRBJ1-4): KAGVTQTPRYLIKTRGQQVTLSCSPISGHRSVSWYQQTPGQGLQFLFEYFSETQRNKGNFPGRFSGRQFSNSRSEMNVSTLELGDSALYLCASSVGTSDEKLFFGSGTQLSVL.

The V call is TRBV6-2 or TRBV6-3, the J call TRBJ2-1, with 7 bases identical to TRBD2. CDR1 is MNHEY, CDR2 SVGEGT, per germline. V shed 5 bases, J shed 3 bases, and the junction held 7 bases outside the gene matches. The CDR3 has 15 amino acids. The CDR3 DNA reads as TGTGCCAGCAGTCCCCTAGCGGCTCTCTACAATGAGCAGTTCTTC. Protein sequence: CASSPLAALYNEQFF.

V gene TRBV6-5 combines with J gene TRBJ2-3; perhaps TRBD2 as D (5 bases). The germline V gene has CDR1 MNHEY and CDR2 SVGAGI. The CDR3 has 15 residues. Trimming cost V 6 bases and J 4 bases, with 17 bases left between them. This CDR3 reads CASRPGLLIADTQYF. Written as DNA, the CDR3 is TGTGCCAGCAGACCGGGATTACTTATCGCAGATACGCAGTATTTT.

The chain has TRBV5-4 and TRBJ2-7; 13 bases are a match to TRBD2. The V and J ends lost 4 bases and 4 bases, in that order; junction bases with no gene match: 8. CDR3 length: 16 residues. Germline V CDR1 and CDR2: SGHNT, YYREEE (reference sequence). In nucleotides, the CDR3 is TGTGCCAGCAGCGATGGACTAGCGGGGGAATTTTACGAGCAGTACTTC. It encodes CASSDGLAGEFYEQYF.

The rearrangement uses TRBV21-1 and TRBJ1-1; the table gives TRBD1 as D, unverified against the DNA. TRBV21-1 is designated a pseudogene. This CDR3 has 12 amino acids. In DNA form, the CDR3 reads TGTGCCAGCAGATACTTAGGCCCAGGGGCTTTCTTT. As protein: CASRYLGPGAFF.

This clone has a handful of counts. The rearrangement joins TRBV30 to TRBJ2-7; maybe TRBD2 (5 bases). This CDR3 has 15 amino acids. The V end was cut by 1 base, the J end by 5 bases, with 18 bases between. Germline loops: CDR1 GTSNPN, CDR2 SVGIG (reference sequence). DNA for the CDR3: TGTGCCTGGAGTGCACCGGGTTCGGTGCGGGACGAGCAGTACTTC. Its protein is CAWSAPGSVRDEQYF.

The chain employs TRBV19 and TRBJ1-1; TRBD1 might be the D (5 bases). Trimming pared 7 bases from V and 1 base from J, leaving 13 bases between. The CDR3 runs 14 residues. Germline values: CDR1 LNHDA, CDR2 SQIVND (reference sequence). Written as DNA, the CDR3 is TGTGCCAGTACCCAACGGAGGGGGAACACTGAAGCTTTCTTT. This codes for CASTQRRGNTEAFF.

This clone was detected only a few times. This sequence joins TRBV5-1 and TRBJ1-6, with 7 bases fitting TRBD1. V lost 3 bases, J lost 8 bases, and 5 bases stayed unmatched. Germline lookup yields CDR1 SGHRS and CDR2 YFSETQ. The CDR3 is 14 residues long. The CDR3 DNA reads as TGCGCCAGCAGCTCCGAGGGGGCGTATTCACCCCTCCACTTT. Protein: CASSSEGAYSPLHF.

The CDR3 nucleotides read TGTGCCAGCGGGGGACAGGGGGCAGCTAATGAAAAACTGTTTTTT. Its translation: CASGGQGAANEKLFF. The chain uses TRBV28 and TRBJ1-4; 12 nucleotides align to TRBD1. V lost 8 bases and J lost 3; bases outside the gene matches: 4. The CDR3 extends over 15 amino acids. Germline-derived CDR1 and CDR2 are MDHEN and SYDVKM.

This sequence joins TRBV4-2 and TRBJ2-7, with 11 positions matching TRBD2. The V and J ends lost 0 bases and 1 base, in that order; junction bases with no gene match: 2. Germline CDR1 is LGHNA and CDR2 is YNFKEQ. The CDR3 runs to 16 residues. The CDR3 bases are TGTGCCAGCAGCCAAGAGACTAGCGGGACATCCTACGAGCAGTACTTC. Its translation is CASSQETSGTSYEQYF.

This clone was picked up one time. This chain links TRBV5-1 with TRBJ2-2; D is unclear. Trimming removed 0 bases at V and 4 bases at J, with 4 bases between. This CDR3 contains 13 residues. Per germline, CDR1 SGHRS and CDR2 YFSETQ. CDR3 sequence (DNA): TGCGCCAGCAGCTTGGTAATCACCGGGGAGCTGTTTTTT. As protein: CASSLVITGELFF.

In its sample, this clone was seen once. J is TRBJ2-5 and V is TRBV2; TRBD1 aligns across 7 bases. The CDR3 extends over 15 amino acids. CDR1 is SNHLY, CDR2 FYNNEI, per germline. Trimming removed 5 bases from V and 9 bases from J; junction bases left unmatched: 15. CDR3 nucleotide sequence: TGTGCCAGCAGTTCACCCGCCGGGACAGTCGGGTCCCAGTACTTC. This sequence encodes CASSSPAGTVGSQYF.

This chain links TRBV18 with TRBJ1-6; 7 bases fit TRBD1. The CDR3 spans 15 residues. Germline loops: CDR1 KGHSH, CDR2 LQKENI. The junction had 9 bases not matched to a gene; V was cut back by 6 bases and J by 7 bases. This CDR3 reads CASSPMGTENSPLHF. For the CDR3, the DNA is TGTGCCAGCTCCCCAATGGGGACAGAAAATTCACCCCTCCACTTT.

The chain couples TRBV6-6 to TRBJ1-5; 9 bases agree with TRBD1. CDR3 length: 16 amino acids. The V gene's germline CDR1 is MNHNY and CDR2 SVGAGI (reference sequence). V shed 6 bases and J 1 base; nucleotides not matched to a gene: 7. In DNA, the CDR3 is TGTGCCAGCAGCCCAAGTGGGACAGGGAGCAATCAGCCCCAGCATTTT. This encodes CASSPSGTGSNQPQHF.

The chain is built from TRBV4-2 and TRBJ2-3; 9 bases match TRBD2. V was pared by 0 bases and J by 5 bases, with 6 bases of the junction left unmatched. From germline, CDR1 is LGHNA and CDR2 YNFKEQ. The CDR3 is 16 amino acids. CDR3 coding DNA: TGTGCCAGCAGCCAAGATCGTCGCGGGAGGGGAGATACGCAGTATTTT. It encodes CASSQDRRGRGDTQYF.

This chain links TRBV3-1 (or the pseudogene TRBV3-2) with TRBJ1-3, with D maybe TRBD1 (6 bases). This CDR3 has 14 amino acids. The germline gives CDR1 LGHDT, CDR2 YNNKEL (reference sequence). V lost 1 base to trimming and J lost 6 bases, with 10 bases between them. The CDR3: CASSQGGTPNTIYF. DNA for the CDR3: TGTGCCAGCAGCCAAGGTGGGACACCAAACACCATATATTTT.

The genes are TRBV5-1 and TRBJ2-2; 8 bases are shared with TRBD1. CDR1 is SGHRS and CDR2 is YFSETQ in the germline V gene. The V gene end was trimmed by 3 bases and the J gene end by 7 bases; junction bases not matched to a gene: 17. The CDR3 sequence is 18 residues long. CDR3 protein: CASSSRMSGTGSGGELFF. CDR3 DNA: TGCGCCAGCAGCTCACGAATGTCCGGGACAGGTTCGGGCGGGGAGCTGTTTTTT.

This clone was picked up a small number of times. The chain carries TRBV10-3 and TRBJ1-1; 8 nucleotides align to TRBD1. The CDR3 totals 14 residues. The V and J ends lost 6 bases and 0 bases, in that order; junction bases with no gene match: 3. Germline lookup yields CDR1 ENHRY and CDR2 SYGVKD. The CDR3 sequence: CAIRGQAMNTEAFF. The CDR3, as DNA: TGTGCCATCAGGGGACAGGCAATGAACACTGAAGCTTTCTTT.

V gene TRBV29-1 combines with J gene TRBJ2-5, with D perhaps TRBD2 (5 bases). CDR3 length: 14 amino acids. V lost 7 bases and J lost 7, with 22 bases in between. CDR1 SQVTM and CDR2 ANQGSEA come from the germline V gene. The CDR3 nucleotides are TGCAGCGGGAGGTACGGACCGTCCAAGAGGACCCAGTACTTC. Protein sequence: CSGRYGPSKRTQYF. The variable domain in full, with the rest retrieved from reference TRBV29-1 and TRBJ2-5, is SAVISQKPSRDICQRGTSLTIQCQVDSQVTMMFWYRQQPGQSLTLIATANQGSEATYESGFVIDKFPISRPNLTFSTLTVSNMSPEDSSIYLCSGRYGPSKRTQYFGPGTRLLVL.

The J gene is TRBJ2-2, the V gene TRBV28; unclear D gene. CDR1 is MDHEN, CDR2 SYDVKM, per germline. This CDR3 comprises 13 residues. Trimming took off 4 bases at V and 6 bases at J, with 9 bases between the two ends. CDR3: CASSYPTAGELFF. The CDR3 coding sequence is TGTGCCAGCAGTTACCCTACAGCCGGGGAGCTGTTTTTT.

This clone is a singleton in its sample. This chain uses TRBV27 with TRBJ1-4; TRBD1 agrees at 8 bases. V was pared by 5 bases and J by 7 bases, with 9 bases of the junction left unmatched. Germline loops: CDR1 MNHEY, CDR2 SMNVEV (reference sequence). The CDR3 is 15 amino acids. CDR3 nucleotide sequence: TGTGCCAGCAGTCCCCAGGGGGCGTTCAGTGAAAAACTGTTTTTT. This codes for CASSPQGAFSEKLFF.

This chain uses TRBV9 with TRBJ2-3, with TRBD2 as a possible D gene (6 bases). Germline values: CDR1 SGDLS, CDR2 YYNGEE. V lost 4 bases, J lost 8 bases, and 11 bases lay in between. The CDR3 spans 12 residues. CDR3 residues: CASSPREFTQYF. CDR3 DNA: TGTGCCAGCAGCCCCCGGGAGTTTACGCAGTATTTT.